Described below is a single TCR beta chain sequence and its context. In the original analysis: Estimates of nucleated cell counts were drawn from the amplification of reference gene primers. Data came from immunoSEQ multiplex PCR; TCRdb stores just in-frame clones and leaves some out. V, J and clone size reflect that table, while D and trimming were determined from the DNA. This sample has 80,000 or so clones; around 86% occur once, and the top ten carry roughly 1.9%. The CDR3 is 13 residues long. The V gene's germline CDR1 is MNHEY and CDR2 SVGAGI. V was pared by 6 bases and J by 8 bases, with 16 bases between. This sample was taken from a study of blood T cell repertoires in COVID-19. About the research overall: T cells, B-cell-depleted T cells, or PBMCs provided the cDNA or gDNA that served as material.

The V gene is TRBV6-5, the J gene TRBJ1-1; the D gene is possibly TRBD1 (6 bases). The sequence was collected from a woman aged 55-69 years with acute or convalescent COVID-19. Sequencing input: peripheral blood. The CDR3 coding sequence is TGTGCCAGCAGGTCTACAGGGTATCGCGAAGCTTTCTTT. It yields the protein CASRSTGYREAFF.